This T cell receptor (beta chain) was sequenced during a study of neurological immune-mediated disorders. Notes on the study in general: The absence of any CDR3 amino acid sequence shared by expanded clones across subjects suggests that repertoires were private in all groups.

It was by 5'RACE with 10-nucleotide random UMIs that the cDNA was made. TCRdb redid the calling of the 5' RACE reads with MiXCR, one entry per CDR3 protein. Among some 49,000 distinct CDR3 sequences listed, more than 8% were seen once. The time point was: longitudinal time-point 1 (baseline). The study drew its healthy controls from blood bank volunteers in Maryland, USA. Libraries used 2 million unsorted PBMCs kept frozen in RNAlater. Trimming took off 1 base at V and 7 bases at J, with 23 bases between the two ends. The CDR3 length is 17 residues. The germline V gene has CDR1 LGHNA and CDR2 YSLEER. This clonotype was seen at least ten times. Its antigen is as yet unknown.

The receptor's source is a woman between 40 and 55 years old in good health. What was sequenced was PBMCs. The V and J genes are TRBV4-3 and TRBJ2-7; D tentatively fits TRBD1 or TRBD2 (6 bases each). The CDR3 DNA reads TGCGCCAGCAGCCAAGGGTCTTTTGCGGGACACGGAGGTGAGCAGTACTTC. Its protein is CASSQGSFAGHGGEQYF.